The present entry profiles one TCR beta chain with its context. Antigen unknown. This record comes from a study of T cell responses to AZD1222 COVID-19 vaccine. General study results and limits: The CD4 TCRs associated with vaccination extended across spike and predominated at 160-218 and 743-854. Most donors were white British and more were female, and clonal diversity was possibly underestimated. Baseline serostatus was positive in only a handful of AZD1222 recipients. Repertoires in all cases were sampled only once the peak T cell response had passed.

Sequencing was performed with immunoSEQ multiplex PCR; in TCRdb, only in-frame clones are kept and a portion is missing. The data hold some 150,000 clones, with over 80% observed a single time. The specimen was peripheral blood, collected 28 days after the second AZD1222 dose. The sequence was obtained from an adult who received the AZD1222 COVID-19 vaccine.

The CDR3 DNA reads TGTGCCAGTGTTGGGGGTTATAATGAGCAGTTCTTC. Translation gives CASVGGYNEQFF. The chain carries TRBV19 and TRBJ2-1; D is perhaps TRBD1 or TRBD2 (5 bases each). V was pared by 8 bases and J by 7 bases, with 12 bases between. CDR3 length: 12 residues. Looked up from germline, CDR1 is LNHDA and CDR2 is SQIVND (reference sequence).